The clone carrying this TCR beta chain occurred a few times. Its antigen is still unknown. TCRdb independently ran MiXCR on the 5' RACE reads; one entry per CDR3 protein. Of approximately 500,000 distinct CDR3 sequences in the sample, around 15% were seen once. The source of the sample is a study of identical twins. The CDR3 contains 16 residues. Looked up from germline, CDR1 is SGHKS and CDR2 is YYEKEE (reference sequence). V was shortened by 0 bases and J by 0 bases, with 9 bases between the two germline ends. Study observations and caveats: Within cord blood, abundant beta clonotypes carried fewer insertions, but memory repertoires showed no such trend.

Another study also made use of these data, one on yellow fever vaccine responses in identical twins.

Sequencing was performed on CD4+ T cells sorted from blood. The chain is built from TRBV5-5 and TRBJ1-4; D gene ambiguous. This sequence originates from a woman aged 18-29 years in good health. CDR3 sequence (DNA): TGTGCCAGCAGCTTGGGGAGACGGACAACTAATGAAAAACTGTTTTTT. Translation gives CASSLGRRTTNEKLFF.